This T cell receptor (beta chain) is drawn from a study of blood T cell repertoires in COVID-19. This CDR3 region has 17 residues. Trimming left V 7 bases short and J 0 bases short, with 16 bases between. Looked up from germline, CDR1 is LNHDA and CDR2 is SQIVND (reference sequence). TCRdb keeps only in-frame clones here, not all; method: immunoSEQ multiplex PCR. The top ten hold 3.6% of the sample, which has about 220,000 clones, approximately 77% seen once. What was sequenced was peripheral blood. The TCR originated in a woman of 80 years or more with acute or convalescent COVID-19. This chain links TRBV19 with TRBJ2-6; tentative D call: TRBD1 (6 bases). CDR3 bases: TGTGCCAGTAATGGGAGACAGGTCCTCTCTGGGGCCAACGTCCTGACTTTC. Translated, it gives CASNGRQVLSGANVLTF.